The T cell receptor beta chain under discussion was sequenced for a study of CD8 T cells in Susac syndrome (dated by TCRdb to about 2019). At the level of the whole study: The study used repertoire sequencing to test whether antigen drove CD8+ T cell activation and differentiation in Susac syndrome. Beyond this particular receptor, the publication reports: The number of individuals in the TCR sequencing and HLA analysis was acknowledged as relatively small.

High-throughput TCR beta sequencing profiled peripheral blood CD8+ and CD4+ T cells from healthy donors, Susac syndrome patients and multiple sclerosis patients. Multiple sclerosis controls were treatment-naive patients with stable or active relapsing-remitting disease fulfilling revised McDonald criteria. Bulk CD8+ and CD4+ T cells were purified magnetically by negative isolation, whereas CD8+ TEMRA cells were enriched by FACS. Blood was collected in EDTA tubes and processed within 24 hours, with PBMCs isolated through density gradient centrifugation. PBMCs intended for TCR sequencing were cryopreserved in liquid nitrogen and thawed later in a water bath at 37 degrees C. A purity of at least 90% was achieved for sorted or isolated CD4+, CD8+ and CD8+ TEMRA cells. In the case of this clonotype: The antigen it recognizes is unknown. No clone much larger than this one lies a single base away; base qualities are absent.

RNA was extracted using the RNeasy kit, and about 0.5 to 1 ug of the RNA was reverse transcribed with random hexamers. The immunoSEQ multiplex PCR assay, which covers 54 Vbeta and 13 Jbeta segments, was used to amplify TCR beta CDR3 regions. Bias from PCR amplification was corrected by using a synthetic template baseline for primer optimization and for computational correction. In the source study's methods: Reads were annotated to V, D and J genes per IMGT and analyzed with immunoSEQ Analyzer, keeping only productive sequences. To calculate clonality, Shannon entropy was normalized by log2 of the number of productive unique sequences and then subtracted from one. For each patient and control, public and private clones were evaluated among the 100 most prevalent clones. Susac-specific clones were defined as absent from healthy and MS cohorts, 850 to 1,300 published viral clones and other ImmuneACCESS disease sequences. In-frame beta chains were kept once TCRdb had trimmed the public reads at Q25 with fastp and called clones with MiXCR. All rows with the same CDR3 protein become a single entry with the most common DNA and genes. These V and J calls rely on TCRdb rather than the paper's analysis. In this sample the table shows approximately 200,000 distinct CDR3 sequences, approximately 96% of which occur a single time. The ten most abundant clones make up roughly 0.095% of the sample.

V lost 4 bases and J lost 5 bases; the stretch between them is 6 bases long. The germline V gene yields KGHSH for CDR1 and LQKENI for CDR2. The CDR3 sequence holds 13 residues, the cysteine and phenylalanine included. Only the CDR3 DNA stays, 39 bases, in frame from base 1. The rearranged chain carries TRBV18 and TRBJ1-6, with the D segment identity uncertain. The receptor comes from a human donor with multiple sclerosis. The sample consisted of CD4+ T cells from PBMCs. The CDR3 sequence is CASSLQNNSPLHF. The DNA sequence is given as TGTGCCAGCTCACTACAGAATAATTCACCCCTCCACTTT.